This TCR beta chain was identified in a study of blood T cell repertoires in COVID-19. Study summary: Samples taken during acute and convalescent COVID-19 were collected in the United States, Italy and Spain. The analysed material was cDNA or gDNA that came from T cells, B-cell-depleted T cells, or PBMCs.

Germline V gene sequence: CDR1 MNHEY, CDR2 SMNVEV (reference sequence). CDR3 length: 17 residues. With V trimmed by 5 bases and J by 2 bases, 14 bases remained unmatched. TCRdb keeps only in-frame clones here, not all; method: immunoSEQ multiplex PCR. The sample has about 440,000 clones; about 90% are singletons. Sequenced input: PBMCs or T cells enriched from blood (not recorded which). The rearrangement joins TRBV27 to TRBJ2-7; 8 nucleotides align to TRBD2. The clonotype originates from a man aged 18 to 30 who had recovered from COVID-19. DNA for the CDR3: TGTGCCAGCAGTCCCATAACCGGGAGGGGCGCAACCTACGAGCAGTACTTC. Protein product: CASSPITGRGATYEQYF.